The rows below give T cell receptor beta chains drawn from one sample of a study of identifying expanded T cells in peripheral blood. Measured with immunoSEQ multiplex PCR; TCRdb has only the in-frame clones, and not every one. The sample carries approximately 94,000 clones, approximately 88% recorded once. Sequencing was performed on blood. All receptors derive from a person aged 18-69 years in good health. Both conserved end residues are part of each CDR3. The D gene is left open where the match is weak. Only part of the rows carry a size: once, few, many, or a class if the clone is expanded.

- | TRBJ2-5 | TRBV7-2 | TRBD2 | CASGGLAGGLQETQYF | TGTGCCAGCGGGGGACTAGCGGGAGGCTTACAAGAGACCCAGTACTTC
- | TRBJ1-6 | TRBV23-1 | - | CASSQRKTSKRSYNSPLHF | TGCGCCAGCAGTCAACGGAAGACGTCAAAACGCTCCTATAATTCACCCCTCCACTTT
once | TRBJ1-5 | TRBV12-5 | TRBD1 | CASGFGRGLWQPQHF | TGTGCTAGTGGTTTTGGCAGGGGGCTGTGGCAGCCCCAGCATTTT
- | TRBJ2-7 | TRBV9 | - | CASTPGASEDLEQYF | TGTGCCAGCACCCCCGGGGCATCAGAGGATTTAGAGCAGTACTTC
- | TRBJ2-7 | TRBV1 | - | CTSSQDMDRESYEQYF | TGCACCAGCAGCCAAGATATGGACAGGGAATCCTACGAGCAGTACTTC
- | TRBJ1-5 | TRBV19 | TRBD1 | CASSFQGAQPQHF | TGTGCCAGTAGTTTTCAGGGGGCGCAGCCCCAGCATTTT
- | TRBJ1-5 | TRBV19 | - | CASSVENSNQPQHF | TGTGCCAGTAGTGTGGAGAATAGCAATCAGCCCCAGCATTTT
- | TRBJ2-3 | TRBV19 | - | CASNRRGNTDTQYF | TGTGCCAGTAACCGCCGGGGAAACACAGATACGCAGTATTTT
- | TRBJ1-2 | TRBV30 | TRBD1 | CAWSQTGEDYTF | TGTGCCTGGAGTCAGACAGGGGAGGACTACACCTTC
- | TRBJ2-2 | TRBV4-2 | - | CASSPPGEPGELFF | TGTGCCAGCAGCCCCCCCGGGGAGCCCGGGGAGCTGTTTTTT
- | TRBJ2-7 | TRBV7-2 | - | CASSFGGSSYEQYF | TGTGCCAGCAGCTTTGGGGGTAGCTCCTACGAGCAGTACTTC
- | TRBJ2-7 | TRBV6-1 | TRBD2 | CASSGVAGGGYEQYF | TGTGCCAGCAGTGGGGTAGCGGGAGGAGGCTACGAGCAGTACTTC
few | TRBJ1-2 | TRBV7-9 | - | CASSSTDTHGYTF | TGTGCCAGCAGCTCGACGGATACACATGGCTACACCTTC
once | TRBJ2-7 | TRBV5-5 | TRBD1 | CASSFPGQGYEQYF | TGTGCCAGCAGCTTTCCGGGACAGGGGTACGAGCAGTACTTC
- | TRBJ2-7 | TRBV7-2 | - | CASSRQEFYEQYF | TGTGCCAGCAGCAGGCAGGAATTCTACGAGCAGTACTTC
- | TRBJ2-3 | TRBV7-9 | TRBD2 | CASSPVAGAGTDTQYF | TGTGCCAGCAGCCCAGTAGCGGGAGCGGGCACAGATACGCAGTATTTT
- | TRBJ2-7 | TRBV5-8 | - | CASETPYEQYF | TGTGCCAGCGAAACGCCCTACGAGCAGTACTTC
- | TRBJ1-2 | TRBV27 | TRBD1 | CASSRRGNGYTF | TGTGCCAGCAGCCGCAGGGGGAATGGCTACACCTTC
- | TRBJ1-1 | TRBV19 | TRBD1 | CASRLQGMGTEAFF | TGTGCCAGCAGACTACAGGGGATGGGGACTGAAGCTTTCTTT
- | TRBJ2-5 | TRBV7-3 | - | CASSRQFQETQYF | TGTGCCAGCAGCAGACAGTTTCAAGAGACCCAGTACTTC
- | TRBJ2-7 | TRBV10-2 | - | CASSESTYGDSQKYF | TGCGCCAGCAGTGAGTCGACTTACGGGGACTCCCAGAAGTACTTC
- | TRBJ1-2 | TRBV30 | TRBD1 | CAWSPDGTGGLYGYTF | TGTGCCTGGAGTCCGGACGGGACAGGGGGCCTCTATGGCTACACCTTC
- | TRBJ2-7 | TRBV5-8 | - | CASSRGQLYEQYF | TGTGCCAGCAGCCGCGGACAGCTCTACGAGCAGTACTTC
- | TRBJ2-3 | TRBV15 | TRBD2 | CATSSPSGGRGGLRSADTQYF | TGTGCCACCAGCAGCCCCTCGGGGGGGCGGGGGGGCCTGAGGAGCGCAGATACGCAGTATTTT
- | TRBJ1-1 | TRBV27 | - | CASSLTPNTEAFF | TGTGCCAGCAGTCTGACACCGAACACTGAAGCTTTCTTT
- | TRBJ2-5 | TRBV19 | - | CASSRGSDQETQYF | TGTGCCAGTAGTAGAGGTAGCGACCAAGAGACCCAGTACTTC
- | TRBJ1-3 | TRBV4-2 | - | CASSQAFDPGSGNTIYF | TGTGCCAGCAGCCAGGCCTTCGACCCAGGCTCTGGAAACACCATATATTTT
- | TRBJ2-5 | TRBV21-1 | - | CASSMPGRTRETQYF | TGTGCCAGCAGCATGCCGGGACGGACCAGGGAGACCCAGTACTTC
- | TRBJ2-3 | TRBV28 | - | CASTPPLGDVPDTQYF | TGTGCCAGCACTCCACCTCTGGGGGACGTTCCAGATACGCAGTATTTT
- | TRBJ1-6 | TRBV19 | - | CASSSLGGEYSPLHF | TGTGCCAGTAGCTCGCTAGGGGGAGAATATTCACCCCTCCACTTT
- | TRBJ2-2 | TRBV28 | - | CASRSGSANTGELFF | TGTGCCAGCAGATCCGGGTCAGCGAACACCGGGGAGCTGTTTTTT
- | TRBJ2-6 | TRBV30 | - | CAWSGSRAGANVLTF | TGTGCCTGGAGTGGGAGTAGAGCTGGGGCCAACGTCCTGACTTTC
- | TRBJ1-2 | TRBV29-1 | - | CSVEDRVQGTTLINYGYTF | TGCAGCGTTGAAGATAGGGTCCAGGGGACGACTCTCATTAACTATGGCTACACCTTC
- | TRBJ2-1 | TRBV5-1 | TRBD2 | CASSSGLAGLSEQFF | TGCGCCAGCAGCTCCGGACTAGCGGGGCTCAGCGAGCAGTTCTTC
- | TRBJ2-7 | TRBV30 | - | CAWSVSGAYEQYF | TGTGCCTGGAGTGTTTCGGGTGCCTACGAGCAGTACTTC
- | TRBJ2-7 | TRBV7-2 | - | CASSLADGTYEQYF | TGTGCCAGCAGCTTAGCGGACGGAACCTACGAGCAGTACTTC
- | TRBJ2-5 | TRBV2 | TRBD2 | CASSAVELAGGTQYF | TGTGCCAGCAGTGCCGTAGAGCTAGCGGGTGGGACCCAGTACTTC
- | TRBJ1-4 | TRBV29-1 | - | CSVWGLGEKLFF | TGCAGCGTTTGGGGCTTGGGTGAAAAACTGTTTTTT
- | TRBJ2-1 | TRBV5-4 | - | CASSLQGINEQFF | TGTGCCAGCAGCTTGCAGGGGATCAATGAGCAGTTCTTC
- | TRBJ2-1 | TRBV18 | TRBD2 | CASSIGLAGTTRNEQFF | TGTGCCAGCTCTATCGGACTAGCGGGGACAACTCGCAATGAGCAGTTCTTC
- | TRBJ1-1 | TRBV29-1 | - | CSVDREGRRNTEAFF | TGCAGCGTTGATAGGGAAGGCAGGAGGAACACTGAAGCTTTCTTT
- | TRBJ1-1 | TRBV30 | - | CAWSRRTDEAFF | TGTGCCTGGAGTCGTAGGACCGATGAAGCTTTCTTT
- | TRBJ1-2 | TRBV7-9 | - | CASSLIEGYTF | TGTGCCAGCAGCTTAATTGAGGGCTACACCTTC
- | TRBJ1-4 | TRBV7-9 | - | CASSLKVATNEKLFF | TGTGCCAGCAGCTTAAAAGTTGCAACTAATGAAAAACTGTTTTTT
once | TRBJ2-2 | TRBV7-3 | TRBD2 | CATTSGSPAGELFF | TGTGCCACCACAAGCGGGAGTCCCGCCGGGGAGCTGTTTTTT